The present T cell receptor beta chain was sequenced within a study of T-cell memory formation after mild COVID-19. Points from the study as a whole: Clones shrinking between day 15 and 85 showed a balanced CD4/CD8 split, and those that grew later tilted toward CD4+. Specificity for SARS-CoV-2 was not confirmed among the second-wave clones peaking on day 37. Pre-infection memory harbored some responding clones, suggesting cross-reactive memory joined.

Germline V CDR1 and CDR2: MNHEY, SVGAGI. The CDR3 has 14 amino acids. With 6 bases clipped from V and 6 bases from J, the junction kept 7 bases outside the gene matches. TCR alpha and TCR beta cDNA libraries carrying sample barcodes and UMIs came from 5'RACE with constant-segment primers. TCRdb re-derived calls from the 5' RACE reads in MiXCR, one entry per CDR3 protein. The data show approximately 260,000 distinct CDR3 sequences, around 17% seen once. This clonotype turned up a few times. Its antigen is not identified. The TCR was taken from a young man who had mild COVID-19 (a few samples of this study predate the infection). Cell type and time point are not known. Input material: PBMCs or a T cell subset sorted from them (not recorded which). The chain carries TRBV6-5 and TRBJ1-5; 8 bases match TRBD1. As DNA, the CDR3 is TGTGCCAGCAGACGGGCAGGGGGCACTCAGCCCCAGCATTTT. Protein sequence: CASRRAGGTQPQHF.